The rows below give T cell receptor beta chains drawn from one sample of a study of shared clonotypes between healthy human individuals. The table came from immunoSEQ multiplex PCR; TCRdb's copy has only in-frame clones and leaves some out. The top ten hold around 1.8% of the sample, which has some 660,000 clones, 60% to 75% seen once. Sequencing input: memory CD4+ T cells sorted from blood. Every receptor here comes from a woman aged 25-40 years in good health. The CDR3 runs from the conserved cysteine through the conserved F or W. A D gene is named only where the DNA matches it firmly. Expanded clones are given a class, and other clones once, few, many or no size at all.

j_call | d_call | v_call | clone_size | cdr3_aa | cdr3_nt
TRBJ2-1 | . | TRBV10-3 | . | CAISESVLAHEQFF | TGTGCCATCAGTGAGTCGGTCCTAGCCCATGAGCAGTTCTTC
TRBJ2-7 | TRBD1 | TRBV6-5 | . | CASSYRGQAYEQYF | TGTGCCAGCAGTTACAGGGGGCAGGCCTACGAGCAGTACTTC
TRBJ1-4 | TRBD1 | TRBV2 | . | CASQPQGKKLFF | TGTGCCAGCCAGCCACAGGGGAAAAAACTGTTTTTT
TRBJ2-3 | . | TRBV5-6 | . | CASSLGSTRPDTQYF | TGTGCCAGCAGCTTGGGTAGCACCCGCCCGGATACGCAGTATTTT
TRBJ2-3 | TRBD2 | TRBV29-1 | . | CSVDRGADTQYF | TGCAGCGTTGACCGGGGGGCAGATACGCAGTATTTT
TRBJ1-2 | TRBD1 | TRBV27 | . | CASSLARGPGDYGYTF | TGTGCCAGCAGTTTAGCCAGGGGGCCAGGAGACTATGGCTACACCTTC
TRBJ1-1 | . | TRBV4-2 | . | CASSQDGGSKNTEAFF | TGTGCCAGCAGCCAAGATGGGGGCAGCAAGAACACTGAAGCTTTCTTT
TRBJ1-5 | . | TRBV28 | . | CASRGADYSNQPQHF | TGTGCCAGCCGGGGGGCGGATTATAGCAATCAGCCCCAGCATTTT
TRBJ1-3 | TRBD1 | TRBV28 | . | CASSPGVWGQGASTGNTIYF | TGTGCCAGCAGCCCAGGGGTTTGGGGACAGGGGGCTTCAACTGGAAACACCATATATTTT
TRBJ2-7 | TRBD2 | TRBV19 | . | CASSIGLAGAQEQYF | TGTGCCAGTAGTATAGGGCTAGCGGGAGCTCAGGAGCAGTACTTC
TRBJ1-4 | TRBD1 | TRBV28 | . | CASHRGRRGNEKLFF | TGTGCCAGCCACAGGGGGCGTAGGGGGAATGAAAAACTGTTTTTT
TRBJ1-3 | . | TRBV9 | . | CASSVGGGGNTIYF | TGTGCCAGCAGCGTAGGCGGGGGGGGAAACACCATATATTTT
TRBJ2-7 | TRBD2 | TRBV7-9 | . | CASSLGGAGYEQYF | TGTGCCAGCAGCTTGGGAGGGGCTGGATACGAGCAGTACTTC
TRBJ1-1 | . | TRBV7-2 | . | CASSLIRTHGNTEAFF | TGTGCCAGCAGCTTAATTAGAACCCATGGGAACACTGAAGCTTTCTTT
TRBJ2-1 | . | TRBV5-1 | . | CASSLERASYNEQFF | TGCGCCAGCAGCTTGGAGCGGGCCTCCTACAATGAGCAGTTCTTC
TRBJ2-7 | . | TRBV28 | . | CASSLAQNYEQYF | TGTGCCAGCAGTTTAGCACAGAACTACGAGCAGTACTTC
TRBJ2-2 | . | TRBV11-2 | . | CASSPYGSGELFF | TGTGCCAGCAGCCCGTACGGGTCCGGGGAGCTGTTTTTT
TRBJ1-3 | . | TRBV6-1 | few | CASSEESDLSGNTIYF | TGTGCCAGCAGTGAAGAGAGCGACCTCTCTGGAAACACCATATATTTT
TRBJ1-5 | . | TRBV27 | . | CASSLSPGGRADQPQHF | TGTGCCAGCAGTTTATCACCGGGAGGAAGAGCGGATCAGCCCCAGCATTTT
TRBJ2-7 | TRBD1 | TRBV4-1 | . | CASSRETGVEQYF | TGCGCCAGCAGCCGGGAGACAGGGGTCGAGCAGTACTTC
TRBJ2-7 | TRBD2 | TRBV7-2 | . | CASSPQRGRSYEQYF | TGTGCCAGCAGCCCTCAGCGGGGGAGGAGCTACGAGCAGTACTTC
TRBJ2-7 | . | TRBV7-8 | . | CASTGTPGRGQYF | TGTGCCAGCACCGGGACTCCAGGACGGGGGCAGTACTTC
TRBJ1-2 | . | TRBV28 | few | CASRLGISYGYTF | TGTGCCAGCAGATTGGGGATTAGCTATGGCTACACCTTC
TRBJ2-5 | TRBD1 | TRBV7-7 | . | CASSLEGDRRKETQYF | TGTGCCAGCAGCTTAGAGGGGGACAGGAGAAAGGAGACCCAGTACTTC
TRBJ1-3 | . | TRBV30 | . | CAWSLISGNTIYF | TGTGCCTGGAGCCTTATCTCTGGAAACACCATATATTTT
TRBJ1-3 | . | TRBV28 | . | CASSLPKSSGNTIYF | TGTGCCAGCAGTTTACCAAAAAGCTCTGGAAACACCATATATTTT
TRBJ2-1 | . | TRBV29-1 | . | CSVEISPGGGSEQFF | TGCAGCGTTGAGATCTCGCCAGGGGGGGGATCTGAGCAGTTCTTC
TRBJ2-5 | TRBD1 | TRBV2 | . | CASSGPGTVMLETQYF | TGTGCCAGCAGTGGACCCGGGACAGTAATGCTCGAGACCCAGTACTTC
TRBJ2-5 | . | TRBV10-1 | . | CASSSSGWGQQETQYF | TGCGCCAGCAGCTCGTCCGGTTGGGGTCAGCAAGAGACCCAGTACTTC
TRBJ2-1 | TRBD2 | TRBV7-9 | . | CASSPGAGGPNEQFF | TGTGCCAGCAGCCCGGGAGCGGGAGGGCCTAATGAGCAGTTCTTC